Listed here is a single T cell receptor beta chain. Its antigen target is currently unknown. No qualities accompany the bases; no much larger clone lies one base away. The sample's time point label, in plain terms: about 28 days (+/-7) after the second vaccine dose. Because spike-specific TCR depth and breadth did not differ between the two schedules, AZD1222 recipients who got a second dose at roughly 4 weeks were pooled with those who got a second dose at roughly 12 weeks. Vaccinee samples came from UK trials COV001 and COV002, including a single-blind randomized controlled phase 2/3 trial of AZD1222 (ChAdOx1 nCoV-19) in healthy adults. For TCRbeta chain sequencing, PBMC samples from trial participants were taken at day 0 and at day 28 after the second dose. The CDR3 regions of human TCRbeta chains were analyzed by immunosequencing. Concerning the study's data processing: Repertoire TCRs were matched against a reference library of SARS-CoV-2-specific TCRs generated with the MIRA antigen-specificity platform. Breadth was defined as the fraction of unique TCRs that were SARS-CoV-2-associated, and depth was defined as the fraction of total T cells that were SARS-CoV-2-associated. Each spike-specific TCR was assigned to its reactive spike region and to a CD4 or CD8 class using the MIRA data. Log10-transformed breadth and depth values were compared by one-way ANOVA with Sidak's multiple comparisons tests. The immuneACCESS repertoire file appears here via TCRdb, limited to in-frame rearrangements. These files lack a portion of the clones; in checked studies, under half of the deficit traces to unresolved V genes, and the cause of the others is not known. From that table come the V and J calls and clone size; the DNA was used to work out D and trimming. A total of approximately 130,000 clones appear in this sample, about 88% of them only once. The leading ten clones occupy approximately 9.4% of the sample.

This entry comes from a study of T cell responses to AZD1222 COVID-19 vaccine (dated by TCRdb to the early 2020s). A note on the overall study: A total of about 250 trial participants underwent TCR sequencing, of whom 207 had received two doses of AZD1222 and roughly 26 had received two doses of the MenACWY control vaccine. Trial participants were enrolled by age into 18-55, 56-69 and 70-plus year subgroups, with approximately 160, 26 and 62 TCR-sequenced participants respectively. Points the paper makes about the study in general: In the small 56-69-year group, the increase in depth fell short of significance, most likely because of low power. After two AZD1222 doses, both the breadth and the depth of spike-specific TCRs were significantly higher than at day 0 and than in MenACWY recipients. Only five to seven AZD1222 recipients were SARS-CoV-2 seropositive at baseline, limiting conclusions about previously exposed vaccinees. Most participants were white British and females outnumbered males, and the authors suggested that clonal diversity may have been underestimated. The vaccine-associated CD4 TCRs covered the entire spike protein, and the dominant responses fell in regions 160-218 and 743-854. Reportedly, close to half of the unique spike-specific TCRs recognized epitopes lying outside the regions that are mutated in the B.1.351 and B.1.1.7 variants. Because no samples from the day 14 peak response were available, repertoires could be characterized only after the peak T cell response.

The input for sequencing was peripheral blood, taken 28 days after the second AZD1222 dose. The receptor was isolated from an adult who received the AZD1222 COVID-19 vaccine.

The bases are TGTGCCAGTAGTACGGCCTCCGGGAATTCACCCCTCCACTTT. This yields the protein CASSTASGNSPLHF. The V and J genes are TRBV19 and TRBJ1-6, with the D gene not confidently named. The germline V gene (reference sequence) sets CDR1 to LNHDA and CDR2 to SQIVND. Spanning cysteine to phenylalanine, the CDR3 consists of 14 amino acids. Only the CDR3 DNA is retained, 42 bases long and in frame from the first base. V drops 4 bases and J drops 7 bases, leaving 11 bases in between.